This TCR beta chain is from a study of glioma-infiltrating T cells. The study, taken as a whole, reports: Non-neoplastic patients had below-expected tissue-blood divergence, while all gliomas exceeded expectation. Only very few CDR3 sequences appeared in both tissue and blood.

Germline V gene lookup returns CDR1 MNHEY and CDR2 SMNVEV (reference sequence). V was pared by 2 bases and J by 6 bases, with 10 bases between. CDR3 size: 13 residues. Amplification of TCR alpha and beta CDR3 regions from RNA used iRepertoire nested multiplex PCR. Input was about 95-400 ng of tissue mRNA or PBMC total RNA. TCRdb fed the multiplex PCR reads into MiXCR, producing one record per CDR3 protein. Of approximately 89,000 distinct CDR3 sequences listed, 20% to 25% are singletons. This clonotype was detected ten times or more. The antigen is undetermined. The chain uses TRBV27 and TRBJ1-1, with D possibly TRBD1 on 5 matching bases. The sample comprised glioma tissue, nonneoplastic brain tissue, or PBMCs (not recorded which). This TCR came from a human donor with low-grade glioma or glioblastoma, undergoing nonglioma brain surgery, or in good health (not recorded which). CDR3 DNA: TGTGCCAGCAGTTTAACAGGCAAGTCTGAAGCTTTCTTT. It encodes CASSLTGKSEAFF.